These 14 T cell receptor beta chains were sequenced from one sample in a study of blood T cell repertoires in COVID-19. Profiled with immunoSEQ multiplex PCR; TCRdb holds only in-frame clones, not every one. The sample gives 150,000 or so clones, 75% to 85% of which show up once; approximately 7.1% is in the top ten. The material sequenced was peripheral blood. The receptors come from a woman aged 45-65 years in a cohort sampled during active or convalescent COVID-19.

The chain uses TRBV12-3 or TRBV12-4 and TRBJ1-3, with D perhaps matching TRBD1 (6 bases). The CDR3 covers 13 residues. Trimming left V 6 bases short and J 8 bases short, with 14 bases between. CDR3 sequence (DNA): TGTGCCAGCAGCTACAGGGTTGACGACACCATATATTTT. Translating gives CASSYRVDDTIYF.

The V and J genes are TRBV18 and TRBJ2-1; 7 positions match TRBD1. Germline V gene data show CDR1 as KGHSH and CDR2 as LQKENI. J lost 6 bases, V lost 6 bases, and 5 bases had no gene match. This CDR3 is built from 13 residues. Here the CDR3 DNA reads TGTGCCAGCTCGCCAAACAGGGGCAATGAGCAGTTCTTC. Its protein product is CASSPNRGNEQFF.

The count of this clone is one. This chain links TRBV29-1 with TRBJ1-1; TRBD1 agrees at 8 bases. This CDR3 is 12 amino acids long. With V trimmed by 6 bases and J by 9 bases, 9 bases remained unmatched. CDR1 and CDR2 from the germline V gene are SQVTM and ANQGSEA. The DNA for the CDR3 is TGCAGCGTCGGTGCACAGGGGGGGAAAGCTTTCTTT. This encodes CSVGAQGGKAFF.

The gene calls are TRBV10-2 and TRBJ1-5; D remains unclear. V was cut by 5 bases and J by 0 bases, with 11 bases left in between. The CDR3 spans 15 residues. Looked up from germline, CDR1 is WSHSY and CDR2 is SAAADI. CDR3 DNA: TGCGCCAGCAGTCCTAGCGGTGCTAGCAATCAGCCCCAGCATTTT. Protein product: CASSPSGASNQPQHF.

V usage is TRBV18 and J usage is TRBJ1-2; 10 bases line up with TRBD1. The germline gives CDR1 KGHSH, CDR2 LQKENI. Germline trimming cut 2 bases from V and 7 bases from J; bases unmatched to any gene: 13. The CDR3 runs to 17 residues. The CDR3 DNA follows: TGTGCCAGCTCACCATATTCACCCGGGACAGGGGATGTTGGCTACACCTTC. This sequence encodes CASSPYSPGTGDVGYTF. The full variable domain, completed using reference TRBV18 and TRBJ1-2, is NAGVMQNPRHLVRRRGQEARLRCSPMKGHSHVYWYRQLPEEGLKFMVYLQKENIIDESGMPKERFSAEFPKEGPSILRIQQVVRGDSAAYFCASSPYSPGTGDVGYTFGSGTRLTVV.

The J gene is TRBJ2-7, the V gene TRBV4-1, with 10 bases aligning to TRBD2. This CDR3 is built from 15 residues. Germline V gives CDR1 MGHRA, CDR2 YSYEKL. V was pared by 1 base and J by 4 bases, with 4 bases of the junction left unmatched. CDR3 sequence (DNA): TGCGCCAGCAGCCAAGGTAGCGGGGGGAGGTACGAGCAGTACTTC. Translated: CASSQGSGGRYEQYF.

The chain employs TRBV6-5 and TRBJ2-2, with TRBD1 as a possible D gene (5 bases). The CDR3 has 14 residues. Germline V gene sequence: CDR1 MNHEY, CDR2 SVGAGI. V was clipped by 4 bases and J by 1 base, with 7 bases between them. For the CDR3, the DNA is TGTGCCAGCAGTTTTAGGGGGAACACCGGGGAGCTGTTTTTT. Its translation: CASSFRGNTGELFF.

This clone was seen more than once but under ten times. The identical CDR3 is also encoded by other nucleotide sequences in the sample. The genes are TRBV2 and TRBJ1-5; D is perhaps TRBD1 (6 bases). Germline assignment: CDR1 SNHLY and CDR2 FYNNEI. This CDR3 has 15 amino acids. V shed 6 bases and J shed 4 bases, with 16 bases lying between them. The CDR3 loop is CASSAREGGNQPQHF. DNA for the CDR3: TGTGCCAGCAGCGCCCGGGAGGGGGGAAATCAGCCCCAGCATTTT.

This chain connects TRBV7-9 to TRBJ1-1; 7 bases agree with TRBD1. J gave up 4 bases and V 1 base, and 0 bases lay outside the gene matches. The CDR3 consists of 13 residues. The germline V gene encodes CDR1 SEHNR and CDR2 FQNEAQ (reference sequence). The CDR3 nucleotides read TGTGCCAGCAGCTTAGAGGGGGCCACTGAAGCTTTCTTT. It yields the protein CASSLEGATEAFF.

The rearrangement joins TRBV2 to TRBJ1-1; D is unresolved. The CDR3 loop spans 13 amino acids. V was shortened by 6 bases and J by 7 bases, with 15 bases between the two germline ends. Germline CDR1 and CDR2: SNHLY and FYNNEI. In DNA form, the CDR3 reads TGTGCCAGCAGGGAAACGGCGGTCAGTGAAGCTTTCTTT. Encoded protein: CASRETAVSEAFF.

In its sample, this clone was seen once. CDR3 coding DNA: TGTGCCAGTAGTCATGACAGGGCGGATGAGCAGTTCTTC. Its protein is CASSHDRADEQFF. The gene calls are TRBV19 and TRBJ2-1; 7 positions match TRBD1. V lost 5 bases and J lost 8; bases outside the gene matches: 6. Germline V CDR1 and CDR2: LNHDA, SQIVND (reference sequence). The CDR3 is 13 amino acids.

This chain links TRBV7-2 with TRBJ1-5; D remains unclear. The length of the CDR3 is 13 residues. Germline V gene sequence: CDR1 SGHTA, CDR2 FQGNSA. The ends were cut back, 4 bases at V and 5 bases at J, with 9 bases in the middle. The CDR3 nucleotides read TGTGCCAGCAGCTATCAGGTGGATCAGCCCCAGCATTTT. Protein: CASSYQVDQPQHF.

This chain uses TRBV6-5 with TRBJ1-1, with 8 bases matching TRBD1. Trimming cost V 2 bases and J 6 bases; bases outside gene matches: 11. The germline gives CDR1 MNHEY, CDR2 SVGAGI. The CDR3 runs to 16 residues. The CDR3 protein is CASSYLPGTGKAEAFF. In DNA form, the CDR3 reads TGTGCCAGCAGTTACCTTCCGGGGACAGGAAAAGCTGAAGCTTTCTTT.

This clone is a singleton in its sample. This chain uses TRBV3-1 (or the pseudogene TRBV3-2) with TRBJ2-3, with 14 bases that match TRBD2. The CDR3 spans 19 residues. Germline V CDR1 and CDR2: LGHDT, YNNKEL (reference sequence). V trimming: 10 bases; J trimming: 0 bases; junction bases outside the gene matches: 15. The CDR3 region has the DNA TGTGCCACCAAGGGGACTAGCGGGGGCCCGACAACGAGCACAGATACGCAGTATTTT. This codes for CATKGTSGGPTTSTDTQYF.